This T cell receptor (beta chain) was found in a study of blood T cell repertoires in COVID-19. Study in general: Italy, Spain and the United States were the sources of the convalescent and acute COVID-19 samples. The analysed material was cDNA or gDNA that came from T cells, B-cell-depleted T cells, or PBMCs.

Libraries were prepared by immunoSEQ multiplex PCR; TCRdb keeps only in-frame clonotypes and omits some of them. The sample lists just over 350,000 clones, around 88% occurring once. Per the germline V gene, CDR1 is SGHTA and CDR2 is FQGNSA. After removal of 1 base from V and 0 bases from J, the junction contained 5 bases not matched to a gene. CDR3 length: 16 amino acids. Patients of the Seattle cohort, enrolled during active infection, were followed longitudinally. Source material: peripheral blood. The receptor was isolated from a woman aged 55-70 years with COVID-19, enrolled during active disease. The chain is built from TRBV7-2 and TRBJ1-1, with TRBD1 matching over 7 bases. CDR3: CASSLVGGQLNTEAFF. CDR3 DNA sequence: TGTGCCAGCAGCTTAGTCGGGGGACAGCTGAACACTGAAGCTTTCTTT.